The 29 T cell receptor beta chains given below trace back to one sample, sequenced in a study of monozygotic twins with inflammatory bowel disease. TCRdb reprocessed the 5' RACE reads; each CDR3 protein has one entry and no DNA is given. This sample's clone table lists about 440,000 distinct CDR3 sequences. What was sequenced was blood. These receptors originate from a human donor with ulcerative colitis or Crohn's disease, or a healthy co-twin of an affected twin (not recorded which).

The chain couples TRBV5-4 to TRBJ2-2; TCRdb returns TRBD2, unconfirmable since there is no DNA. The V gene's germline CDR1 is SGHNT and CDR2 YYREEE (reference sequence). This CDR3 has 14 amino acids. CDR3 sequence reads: CASSRYANTGELFF.

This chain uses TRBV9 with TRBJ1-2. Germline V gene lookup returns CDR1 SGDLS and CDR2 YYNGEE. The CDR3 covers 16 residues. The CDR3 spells CASSAGIDPLGYGYTF.

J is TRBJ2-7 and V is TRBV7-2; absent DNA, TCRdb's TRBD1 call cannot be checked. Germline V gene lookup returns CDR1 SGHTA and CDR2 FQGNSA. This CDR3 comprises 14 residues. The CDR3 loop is CASSSRGQTYEQYF.

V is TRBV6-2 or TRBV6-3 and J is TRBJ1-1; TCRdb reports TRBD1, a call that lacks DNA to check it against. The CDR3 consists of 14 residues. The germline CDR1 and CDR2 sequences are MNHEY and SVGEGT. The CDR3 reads CASSFRDRGPEAFF.

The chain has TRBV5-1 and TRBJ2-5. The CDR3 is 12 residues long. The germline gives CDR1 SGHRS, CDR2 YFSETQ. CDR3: CASRAELETQYF. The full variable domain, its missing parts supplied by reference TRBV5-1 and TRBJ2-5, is KAGVTQTPRYLIKTRGQQVTLSCSPISGHRSVSWYQQTPGQGLQFLFEYFSETQRNKGNFPGRFSGRQFSNSRSEMNVSTLELGDSALYLCASRAELETQYFGPGTRLLVL.

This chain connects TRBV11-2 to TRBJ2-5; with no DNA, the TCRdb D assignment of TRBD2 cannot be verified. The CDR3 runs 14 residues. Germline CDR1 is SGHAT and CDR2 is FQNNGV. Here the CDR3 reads CASSLSGSGETQYF.

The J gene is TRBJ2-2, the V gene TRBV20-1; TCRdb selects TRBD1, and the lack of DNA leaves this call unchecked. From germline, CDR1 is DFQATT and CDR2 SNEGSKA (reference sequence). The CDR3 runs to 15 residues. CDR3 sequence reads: CSARDPHRAGGELFF.

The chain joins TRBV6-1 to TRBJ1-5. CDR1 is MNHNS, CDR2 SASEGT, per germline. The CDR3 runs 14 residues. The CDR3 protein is CASRGPGRNQPQHF.

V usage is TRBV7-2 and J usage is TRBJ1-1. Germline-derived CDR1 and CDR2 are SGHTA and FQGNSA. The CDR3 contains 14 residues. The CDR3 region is CASPTAANSAEAFF.

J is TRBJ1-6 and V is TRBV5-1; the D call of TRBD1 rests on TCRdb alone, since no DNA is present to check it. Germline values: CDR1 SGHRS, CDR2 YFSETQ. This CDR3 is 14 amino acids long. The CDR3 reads CASSLDQGASPLHF.

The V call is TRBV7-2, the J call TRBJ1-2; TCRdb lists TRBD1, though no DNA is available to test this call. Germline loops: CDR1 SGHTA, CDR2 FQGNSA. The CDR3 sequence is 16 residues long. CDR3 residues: CASSFFQGDTPYGYTF.

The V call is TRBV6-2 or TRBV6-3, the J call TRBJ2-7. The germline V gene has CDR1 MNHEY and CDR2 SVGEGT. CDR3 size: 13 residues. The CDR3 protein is CAVKTGGPYEQYF.

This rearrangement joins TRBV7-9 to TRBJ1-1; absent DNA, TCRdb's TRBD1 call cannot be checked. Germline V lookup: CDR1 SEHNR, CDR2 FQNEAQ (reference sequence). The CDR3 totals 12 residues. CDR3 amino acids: CASITGGTEAFF.

The chain's CDR3 is CSAREDRVYNEQFF. The chain uses TRBV20-1 and TRBJ2-1; checking the TCRdb D call of TRBD1 is not possible without DNA. The CDR3 has 14 residues. Germline CDR1 reads DFQATT; CDR2 reads SNEGSKA (reference sequence).

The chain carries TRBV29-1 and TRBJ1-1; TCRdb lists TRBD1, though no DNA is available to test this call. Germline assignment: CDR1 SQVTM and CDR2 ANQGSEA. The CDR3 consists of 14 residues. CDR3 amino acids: CSVPTGGRDTEAFF.

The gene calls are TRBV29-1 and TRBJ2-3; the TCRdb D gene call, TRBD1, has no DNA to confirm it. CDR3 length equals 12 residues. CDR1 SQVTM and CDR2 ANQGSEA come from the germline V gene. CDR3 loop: CSAGMEGGRQYF.

The CDR3 reads CASTPPGGWTDTQYF. This chain uses TRBV23-1 with TRBJ2-3; TCRdb indicates TRBD1, and absent DNA this call remains unverified. TRBV23-1 qualifies as an ORF whose function is uncertain. This CDR3 comprises 15 residues.

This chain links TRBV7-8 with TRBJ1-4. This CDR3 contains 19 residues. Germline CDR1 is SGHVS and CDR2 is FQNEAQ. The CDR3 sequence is CASSLEDASPSATNEKLFF.

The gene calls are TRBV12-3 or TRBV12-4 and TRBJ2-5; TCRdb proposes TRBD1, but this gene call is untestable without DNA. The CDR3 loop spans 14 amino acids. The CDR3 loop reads CASSFRTGAETQYF.

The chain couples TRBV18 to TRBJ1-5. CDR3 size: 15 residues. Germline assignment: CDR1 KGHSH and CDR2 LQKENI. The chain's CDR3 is CASSSEGRANQPQHF.

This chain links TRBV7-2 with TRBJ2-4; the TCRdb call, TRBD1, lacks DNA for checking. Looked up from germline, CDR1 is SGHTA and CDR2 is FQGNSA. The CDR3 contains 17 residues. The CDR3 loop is CASSLVVTGGEKNIQYF.

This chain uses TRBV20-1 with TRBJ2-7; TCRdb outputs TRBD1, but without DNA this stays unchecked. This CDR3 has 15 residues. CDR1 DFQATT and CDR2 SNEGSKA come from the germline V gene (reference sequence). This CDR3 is CSAPNFRDSSYEQYF.

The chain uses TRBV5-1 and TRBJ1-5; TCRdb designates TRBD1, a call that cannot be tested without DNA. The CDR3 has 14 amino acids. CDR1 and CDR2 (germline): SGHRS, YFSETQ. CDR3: CASSPGQGYQPQHF.

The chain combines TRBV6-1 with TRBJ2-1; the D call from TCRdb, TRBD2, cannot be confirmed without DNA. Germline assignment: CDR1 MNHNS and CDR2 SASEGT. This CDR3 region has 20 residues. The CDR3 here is CASSEAGTSGGAGNYNEQFF.

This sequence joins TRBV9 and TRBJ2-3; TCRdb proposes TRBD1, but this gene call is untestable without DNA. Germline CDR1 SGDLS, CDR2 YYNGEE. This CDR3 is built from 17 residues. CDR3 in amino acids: CASSVGGGGEVTDTQYF. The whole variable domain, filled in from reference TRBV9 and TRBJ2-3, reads DSGVTQTPKHLITATGQRVTLRCSPRSGDLSVYWYQQSLDQGLQFLIQYYNGEERAKGNILERFSAQQFPDLHSELNLSSLELGDSALYFCASSVGGGGEVTDTQYFGPGTRLTVL.

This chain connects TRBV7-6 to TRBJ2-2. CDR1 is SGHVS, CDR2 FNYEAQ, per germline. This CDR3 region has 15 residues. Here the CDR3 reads CASSLRSPNTGELFF.

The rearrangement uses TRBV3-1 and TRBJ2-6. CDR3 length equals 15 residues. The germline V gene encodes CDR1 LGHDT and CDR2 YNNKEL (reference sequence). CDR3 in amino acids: CASSQGIPGANVLTF.

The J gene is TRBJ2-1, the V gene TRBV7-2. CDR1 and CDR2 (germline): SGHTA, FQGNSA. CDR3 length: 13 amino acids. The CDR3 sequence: CASSSTRYNEQFF. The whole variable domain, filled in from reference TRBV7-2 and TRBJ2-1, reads GAGVSQSPSNKVTEKGKDVELRCDPISGHTALYWYRQSLGQGLEFLIYFQGNSAPDKSGLPSDRFSAERTGGSVSTLTIQRTQQEDSAVYLCASSSTRYNEQFFGPGTRLTVL.

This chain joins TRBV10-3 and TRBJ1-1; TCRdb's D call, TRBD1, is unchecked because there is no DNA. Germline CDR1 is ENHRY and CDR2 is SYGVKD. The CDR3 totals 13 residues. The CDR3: CATSGTGGTVAFF.